This T cell receptor (beta chain) is from a study of T-cell memory formation after mild COVID-19. Study outcomes and limitations: Day 15 to 85 contractors were CD4/CD8 balanced; later expanders leaned CD4+. Cross-reactive memory appears to have joined, as suggested by some responding clones showing up in pre-infection memory. Contracting CD4+ clones were located mainly in CM and EM, and CD8+ clones in EMRA.

5'RACE with constant-segment primers built TCRalpha and TCRbeta cDNA libraries with UMIs. TCRdb independently ran MiXCR on the 5' RACE reads; one entry per CDR3 protein. The sample lists tens of thousands of distinct CDR3 sequences, about 15% occurring once. Germline CDR1 SGHVS, CDR2 FQNEAQ. This CDR3 is built from 16 residues. The V gene end was trimmed by 0 bases and the J gene end by 0 bases; junction bases not matched to a gene: 5. A note on this clonotype: Its antigen is still unknown.

Source material: PBMCs or a T cell subset sorted from them (not recorded which). This TCR came from a man between 18 and 29 years old who had mild COVID-19 (a few samples of this study predate the infection). Cell type and time point are not known. The chain links TRBV7-8 to TRBJ2-7; 7 nucleotides align to TRBD2. CDR3: CASSLAQRGSSYEQYF. The CDR3 bases are TGTGCCAGCAGCTTAGCCCAGCGGGGAAGCTCCTACGAGCAGTACTTC.